This paragraph reports one TCR beta chain. Its antigen is unknown. This sample was included in a study of T cell responses to AZD1222 COVID-19 vaccine. The protocol was immunoSEQ multiplex PCR, while the TCRdb copy is restricted to in-frame clones and leaves out a portion. The sample includes 130,000 or so clones, around 90% of them seen just once. Germline V gives CDR1 SEHNR, CDR2 FQNEAQ (reference sequence). Trimming took off 6 bases at V and 3 bases at J, with 12 bases between the two ends. This CDR3 contains 14 residues. Study-wide results and caveats: Donors were mostly white British, more females; clonal diversity possibly underestimated. Only 5 or 6 people who got AZD1222 tested seropositive at baseline. Reportedly, close to half of spike-specific TCRs are directed against unmutated variant regions. Spike-specific TCR repertoires showed rising breadth and depth after two AZD1222 doses.

The specimen comprised peripheral blood, sampled 28 days after the second AZD1222 dose. V and J are TRBV7-9 and TRBJ1-5, with a weak D call TRBD1 (5 bases). The TCR comes from an adult who received the AZD1222 COVID-19 vaccine. The DNA for the CDR3 is TGTGCCAGCAGTCAGGGACGGTTCAATCAGCCCCAGCATTTT. Its translation is CASSQGRFNQPQHF.